This TCR beta chain is from a study of OX40 agonist ivuxolimab in advanced cancers. CDR1 and CDR2 (germline): SGHNT, YYREEE (reference sequence). The CDR3 has 13 residues. Unmatched junction bases numbered 5, after V lost 4 bases and J lost 6 bases. TCRdb's copy holds only in-frame clones and misses some; the assay was immunoSEQ multiplex PCR. The sample includes 65,000 to 95,000 clones, roughly 80% of them seen just once. The rearrangement links TRBV5-4 to TRBJ2-7; 9 nucleotides line up with TRBD1. Material: CD4+ or CD8+ T cells sorted from blood, obtained in a trial of the OX40 agonist ivuxolimab. This clonotype originated in an adult with an advanced solid tumor such as melanoma, head and neck, liver or kidney cancer. The CDR3 nucleotides read TGTGCCAGCAGCACGGACAGGGGAGGCGAGCAGTACTTC. This encodes CASSTDRGGEQYF.